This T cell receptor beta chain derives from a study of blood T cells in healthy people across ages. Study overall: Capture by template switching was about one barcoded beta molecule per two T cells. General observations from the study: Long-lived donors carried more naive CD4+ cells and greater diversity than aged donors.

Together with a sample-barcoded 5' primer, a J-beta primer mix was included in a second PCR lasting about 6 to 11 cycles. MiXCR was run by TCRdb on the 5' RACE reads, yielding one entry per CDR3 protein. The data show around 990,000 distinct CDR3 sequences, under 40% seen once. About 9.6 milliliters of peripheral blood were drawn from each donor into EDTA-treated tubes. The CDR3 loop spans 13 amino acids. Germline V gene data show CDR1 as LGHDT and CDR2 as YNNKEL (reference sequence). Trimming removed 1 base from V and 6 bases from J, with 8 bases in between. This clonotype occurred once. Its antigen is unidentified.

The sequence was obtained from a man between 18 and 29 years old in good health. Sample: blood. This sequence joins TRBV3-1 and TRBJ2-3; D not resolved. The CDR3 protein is CASSQGSVDTQYF. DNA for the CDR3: TGTGCCAGCAGCCAAGGGTCCGTGGATACGCAGTATTTT.